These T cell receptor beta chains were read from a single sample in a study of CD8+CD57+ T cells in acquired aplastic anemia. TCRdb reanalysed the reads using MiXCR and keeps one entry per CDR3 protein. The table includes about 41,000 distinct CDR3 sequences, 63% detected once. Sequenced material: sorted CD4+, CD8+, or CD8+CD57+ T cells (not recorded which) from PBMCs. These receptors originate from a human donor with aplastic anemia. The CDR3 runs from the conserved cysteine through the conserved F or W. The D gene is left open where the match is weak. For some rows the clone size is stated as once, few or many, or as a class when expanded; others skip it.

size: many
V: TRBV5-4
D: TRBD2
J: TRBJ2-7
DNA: TGTGCCAGCAGCCTCTCGGGGGGGGCGGGTGAGCAGTACTTC
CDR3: CASSLSGGAGEQYF

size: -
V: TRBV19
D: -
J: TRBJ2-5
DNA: TGTGCCACCAGGAGGGGAGAGACCCAGTACTTC
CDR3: CATRRGETQYF

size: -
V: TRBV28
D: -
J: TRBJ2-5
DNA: TGTGCCAGCAGTCCTGGACAGACGGAGACCCAGTACTTC
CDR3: CASSPGQTETQYF

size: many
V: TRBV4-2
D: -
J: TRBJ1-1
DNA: TGTGCCAGCAGCCGGGGGGCGGGGGGCTCCACGGGGACTGAAGCTTTCTTT
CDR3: CASSRGAGGSTGTEAFF

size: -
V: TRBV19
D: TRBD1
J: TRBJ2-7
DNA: TGTGCCAGTAAGGGGACAGGGGACAATTACGAGCAGTACTTC
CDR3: CASKGTGDNYEQYF

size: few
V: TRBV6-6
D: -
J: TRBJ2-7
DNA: TGTGCCAGCAGCTATGGGGACGAGCAGTACTTC
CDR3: CASSYGDEQYF

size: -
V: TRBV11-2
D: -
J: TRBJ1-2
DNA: TGTGCCAGCAGTCCCTGGGTCCGGCCACAGGGTAACTATGGCTACACCTTC
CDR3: CASSPWVRPQGNYGYTF

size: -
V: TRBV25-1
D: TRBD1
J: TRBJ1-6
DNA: TGTGCCAGCAGTGAAACAAGGACAGGCCCCAATTCACCCCTCCACTTT
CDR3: CASSETRTGPNSPLHF

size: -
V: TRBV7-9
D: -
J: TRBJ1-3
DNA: TGTGCCAGCAGCTTAGGCGGAAACACCATATATTTT
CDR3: CASSLGGNTIYF

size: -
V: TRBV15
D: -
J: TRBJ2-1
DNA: TGTGCCACCAGCAGCTTAGGGTGGGGGGGCCTTCAGTTCTTC
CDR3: CATSSLGWGGLQFF

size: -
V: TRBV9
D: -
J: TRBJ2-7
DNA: TGTGCCAGCAGCGTAGTTGGAGGCAACGAGCAGTACTTC
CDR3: CASSVVGGNEQYF

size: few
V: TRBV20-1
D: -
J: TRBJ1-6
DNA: TGCAGTGCTAGAGATCAGGGACCGTGGGGGAATTCCCCCCTCCACTTT
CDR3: CSARDQGPWGNSPLHF

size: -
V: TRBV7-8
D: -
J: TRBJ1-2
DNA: TGTGCCAGCAGCTCCGAGTTGGGACTAGCGGGGGATGGCTACACCTTC
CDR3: CASSSELGLAGDGYTF

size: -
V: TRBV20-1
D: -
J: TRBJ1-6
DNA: TGCAGTGCGCAAGCGGGAAGTGGTAATTCACCCCTCCACTTT
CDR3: CSAQAGSGNSPLHF

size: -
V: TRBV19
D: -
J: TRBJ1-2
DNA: TGTGCCAGTACCCCAGTTGGGTCTAACTATAACTACACCTTC
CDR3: CASTPVGSNYNYTF

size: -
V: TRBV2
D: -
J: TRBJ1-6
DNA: TGTGCCAGCAACCACCGGGGGTCACCCCTCCACTTT
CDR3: CASNHRGSPLHF

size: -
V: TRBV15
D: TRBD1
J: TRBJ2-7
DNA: TGTGCCACCTCGAACAGAGGGGGCGCGAACGAGCAGTACTTC
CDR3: CATSNRGGANEQYF

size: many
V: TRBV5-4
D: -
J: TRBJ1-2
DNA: TGTGCCAGCAGCTATAGGGGGGGAGGCACCTTC
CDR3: CASSYRGGGTF

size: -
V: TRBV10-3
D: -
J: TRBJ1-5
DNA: TGTGCCATCAGTGGTTCAGGGCTGAATGGCAATCAGCCCCAGCATTTT
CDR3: CAISGSGLNGNQPQHF

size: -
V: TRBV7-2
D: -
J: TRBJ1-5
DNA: TGTGCCAGCACCAAAACAGGGTCAGGAAATCAGCCCCAGCATTTT
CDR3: CASTKTGSGNQPQHF

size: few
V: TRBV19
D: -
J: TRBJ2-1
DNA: TGTGCCAGTAGTATAGATATTGGTGTGGGTGAGCAGTTCTTC
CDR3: CASSIDIGVGEQFF

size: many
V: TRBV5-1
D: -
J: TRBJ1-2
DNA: TGCGCCAGCAGCCGAACTAGTGGAGGCTACACCTTC
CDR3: CASSRTSGGYTF

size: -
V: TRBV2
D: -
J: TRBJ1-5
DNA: TGTGCCACCAGCAGAGGCCAAGGCAATCAGCCCCAGCATTTT
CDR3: CATSRGQGNQPQHF

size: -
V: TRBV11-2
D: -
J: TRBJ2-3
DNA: TGTGCCAGCAGCGCGCATGGGGCCCACACAGATACGCAGTATTTT
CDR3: CASSAHGAHTDTQYF

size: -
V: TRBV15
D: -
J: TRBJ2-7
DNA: TGTGCCACCAGCAGAGATAGAAGAGCGGGCGAGCAGTACTTC
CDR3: CATSRDRRAGEQYF

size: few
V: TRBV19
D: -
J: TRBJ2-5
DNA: TGTGCCAGTAGTCAACAGGGGGGGGAAGAGACCCAGTACTTC
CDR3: CASSQQGGEETQYF

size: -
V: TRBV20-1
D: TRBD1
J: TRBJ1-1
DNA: TGCAGTGCTGGACAGGGGTTCTTT
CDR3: CSAGQGFF

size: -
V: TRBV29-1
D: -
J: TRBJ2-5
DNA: TGCAGCGCTTCTTGGGTAGCGGGACAGGAGACCCAGTACTTC
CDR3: CSASWVAGQETQYF

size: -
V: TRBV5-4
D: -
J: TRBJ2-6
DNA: TGTGCCAGCAGCTTGGTGGGGGTTGGGGCCAACGTCCTGACTTTC
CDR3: CASSLVGVGANVLTF

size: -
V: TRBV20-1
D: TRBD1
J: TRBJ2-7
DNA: TGCAGTGCTAGAGGCCCGCAGAGAGACAGGGGCTCTACTTGGGAGCAGTACTTC
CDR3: CSARGPQRDRGSTWEQYF

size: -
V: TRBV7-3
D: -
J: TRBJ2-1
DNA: TGTGCCAGCAGCTTAGATACCCCCAATGAGCAGTTCTTC
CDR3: CASSLDTPNEQFF